These 24 T cell receptor beta chains were sequenced from one sample in a study of OX40 agonist ivuxolimab in advanced cancers. The assay was immunoSEQ multiplex PCR, and TCRdb's table has in-frame clones only and misses some. The top ten hold roughly 5.8% of the sample, which has 96,000 or so clones, roughly 80% seen once. This specimen consisted of CD4+ or CD8+ T cells sorted from blood, obtained in a trial of the OX40 agonist ivuxolimab. The origin of the receptors is an adult with an advanced solid tumor such as melanoma, head and neck, liver or kidney cancer.

This clone showed up just once. V usage is TRBV18 and J usage is TRBJ2-5; either TRBD1 or TRBD2 may supply D (6 bases each). The CDR3 is 15 residues long. Trimming shortened V by 8 bases and J by 4 bases, and 20 bases separated the two germline ends. Germline CDR1 is KGHSH and CDR2 is LQKENI. In nucleotides, the CDR3 is TGTGCCAGCCGCCAGAGGGGGGCTGGGTTAGAGACCCAGTACTTC. Its translation is CASRQRGAGLETQYF.

J is TRBJ1-3 and V is TRBV7-9; TRBD1 might be the D (5 bases). CDR1 and CDR2 (germline): SEHNR, FQNEAQ (reference sequence). Trimming shortened V by 7 bases and J by 2 bases, and 12 bases separated the two germline ends. This CDR3 has 14 amino acids. CDR3 DNA sequence: TGTGCCAGCACCTGGGGGACCGCTGGAAACACCATATATTTT. It is translated as CASTWGTAGNTIYF.

This sequence joins TRBV5-1 and TRBJ2-5, with D maybe TRBD1 (5 bases). The CDR3 loop spans 14 amino acids. Trimming left V 5 bases short and J 1 base short, with 12 bases between. Germline loops: CDR1 SGHRS, CDR2 YFSETQ. The CDR3 sequence is CASRSGIFQETQYF. CDR3 bases: TGCGCCAGCAGGTCAGGGATATTCCAAGAGACCCAGTACTTC.

CDR3 sequence: CSVGASSGNTIYF. The CDR3, as DNA: TGCAGCGTTGGGGCGAGCTCTGGAAACACCATATATTTT. The chain uses TRBV29-1 and TRBJ1-3; D remains unclear. The CDR3 runs to 13 residues. Germline loops: CDR1 SQVTM, CDR2 ANQGSEA. Trimming left V 4 bases short and J 0 bases short, with 7 bases between. The variable domain in full, completed from reference TRBV29-1 and TRBJ1-3, reads SAVISQKPSRDICQRGTSLTIQCQVDSQVTMMFWYRQQPGQSLTLIATANQGSEATYESGFVIDKFPISRPNLTFSTLTVSNMSPEDSSIYLCSVGASSGNTIYFGEGSWLTVV.

The rearrangement uses TRBV2 and TRBJ1-2; no firm D call. Germline CDR1 is SNHLY and CDR2 is FYNNEI. The V gene lost 2 bases and the J gene lost 3 bases, with 10 bases spanning the gap. The CDR3 is 14 residues long. In DNA form, the CDR3 reads TGTGCCAGCAGTGAATCTCCGGTGGACTATGGCTACACCTTC. Translating gives CASSESPVDYGYTF. The complete variable domain, with remaining parts taken from reference TRBV2 and TRBJ1-2, reads EPEVTQTPSHQVTQMGQEVILRCVPISNHLYFYWYRQILGQKVEFLVSFYNNEISEKSEIFDDQFSVERPDGSNFTLKIRSTKLEDSAMYFCASSESPVDYGYTFGSGTRLTVV.

The chain employs TRBV6-1 and TRBJ2-2; D is perhaps TRBD1 (5 bases). V lost 6 bases and J 5 bases, leaving 10 bases between the germline ends. Germline V gene lookup returns CDR1 MNHNS and CDR2 SASEGT. The CDR3 loop spans 13 amino acids. CDR3 nucleotides: TGTGCCAGCAGGACCAGGGAAACCGGGGAGCTGTTTTTT. It is translated as CASRTRETGELFF.

J is TRBJ2-7 and V is TRBV7-2; 12 nucleotides match TRBD2. Looked up from germline, CDR1 is SGHTA and CDR2 is FQGNSA. The CDR3 has 17 residues. V was pared by 5 bases and J by 5 bases, with 13 bases of the junction left unmatched. The CDR3 bases are TGTGCCAGCAGCCAAGGGACTAGCGGGTGGGGTATCCACGAGCAGTACTTC. Translation: CASSQGTSGWGIHEQYF.

V and J are TRBV7-9 and TRBJ2-7, with a possible D match to TRBD1 (6 bases). V was cut by 5 bases and J by 3 bases, with 11 bases left in between. The CDR3 has 13 residues. Germline V CDR1 and CDR2: SEHNR, FQNEAQ (reference sequence). This chain's CDR3 is CASSTGQNYEQYF. DNA of the CDR3: TGTGCCAGCAGCACTGGACAGAACTACGAGCAGTACTTC.

The V and J genes are TRBV29-1 and TRBJ1-4; the match to TRBD1 covers 8 bases. Germline CDR1 reads SQVTM; CDR2 reads ANQGSEA. The CDR3 runs to 13 residues. V lost 4 bases to trimming and J lost 7 bases; unmatched junction nucleotides: 5. CDR3 residues: CSVGQGAGEKLFF. The CDR3 region has the DNA TGCAGCGTTGGTCAGGGGGCCGGTGAAAAACTGTTTTTT.

The V call is TRBV5-6, the J call TRBJ2-5; 7 nucleotides match TRBD1. This CDR3 region has 14 residues. Trimming at V came to 3 bases and at J to 2 bases, leaving 4 bases not matched to a gene. In germline, CDR1 is SGHDT, CDR2 YYEEEE. Here the CDR3 reads CASSSTGKQETQYF. The DNA of the CDR3 is TGTGCCAGCAGCTCGACAGGGAAGCAAGAGACCCAGTACTTC.

The rearrangement links TRBV5-1 to TRBJ1-5, with 7 bases fitting TRBD1. Trimming cost V 4 bases and J 2 bases; bases outside gene matches: 3. CDR3 length: 14 amino acids. Germline values: CDR1 SGHRS, CDR2 YFSETQ. CDR3 sequence: CASSPGTGNQPQHF. DNA for the CDR3: TGCGCCAGCAGCCCCGGGACAGGCAATCAGCCCCAGCATTTT.

The rearrangement uses TRBV25-1 and TRBJ1-1, with 11 bases identical to TRBD1. Germline-derived CDR1 and CDR2 are MGHDK and SYGVNS. The CDR3 is 14 residues long. J was trimmed by 7 bases and V by 4 bases; bases with no gene match: 5. The DNA for the CDR3 is TGTGCCAGCAGTGGGACAGGGGGCGCAGGTGAAGCTTTCTTT. Translated, it gives CASSGTGGAGEAFF. Using reference TRBV25-1 and TRBJ1-1 for the parts outside the CDR3, the full variable domain is EADIYQTPRYLVIGTGKKITLECSQTMGHDKMYWYQQDPGMELHLIHYSYGVNSTEKGDLSSESTVSRIRTEHFPLTLESARPSHTSQYLCASSGTGGAGEAFFGQGTRLTVV.

This chain links TRBV30 with TRBJ1-1, with a weak D call TRBD1 (6 bases). CDR1 GTSNPN and CDR2 SVGIG come from the germline V gene (reference sequence). Trimming cost V 0 bases and J 0 bases, with 14 bases left between them. The CDR3 runs to 16 residues. CDR3 sequence: CAWSVRAGTMNTEAFF. CDR3 coding DNA: TGTGCCTGGAGTGTACGCGCCGGGACAATGAACACTGAAGCTTTCTTT.

This clone was detected only once. The chain carries TRBV9 and TRBJ2-1, with TRBD2 matching over 15 bases. Germline V CDR1 and CDR2: SGDLS, YYNGEE. CDR3 length equals 20 residues. V lost 1 base to trimming and J lost 0 bases; unmatched junction nucleotides: 8. The CDR3 loop reads CASSVSPGTSGGSSYNEQFF. DNA of the CDR3: TGTGCCAGCAGCGTAAGTCCCGGGACTAGCGGGGGGAGCTCCTACAATGAGCAGTTCTTC.

V usage is TRBV9 and J usage is TRBJ2-1; a weak D match, TRBD1 (6 bases). Trimming stripped 4 bases from V and 1 base from J, with 12 bases between. Germline assignment: CDR1 SGDLS and CDR2 YYNGEE. The CDR3 is 15 amino acids. CDR3 amino acids: CASSLRDNSYNEQFF. DNA for the CDR3: TGTGCCAGCAGCCTCCGGGACAATTCCTACAATGAGCAGTTCTTC.

The chain links TRBV15 to TRBJ2-1; TRBD2 matches 9 bases. The CDR3 contains 17 residues. Germline CDR1 reads LNHNV; CDR2 reads YYDKDF (reference sequence). V was clipped by 0 bases and J by 3 bases; unmatched bases: 6. The DNA for the CDR3 is TGTGCCACCAGCAGAGATTACGGGACTAGCAGCTACAATGAGCAGTTCTTC. It encodes CATSRDYGTSSYNEQFF.

The rearrangement links TRBV25-1 to TRBJ1-4; D gene unclear. The CDR3 runs to 15 residues. With 4 bases removed from V and 3 bases from J, the gap between germline ends came to 12 bases. Germline V gives CDR1 MGHDK, CDR2 SYGVNS. CDR3 sequence (DNA): TGTGCCAGCAGTGGGTGGACGCCGTCTAATGAAAAACTGTTTTTT. It yields the protein CASSGWTPSNEKLFF.

The J gene is TRBJ2-3, the V gene TRBV2, with D maybe TRBD2 (5 bases). Germline V gives CDR1 SNHLY, CDR2 FYNNEI. Trimming took 10 bases from V and 0 from J, leaving 17 bases between them. The CDR3 has 15 amino acids. The CDR3 DNA reads TGTGCCATCACAGCCCGTCGGACTAGCACAGATACGCAGTATTTT. Translating it yields CAITARRTSTDTQYF.

V gene TRBV27 combines with J gene TRBJ2-2; 11 nucleotides align to TRBD2. CDR1 and CDR2 (germline): MNHEY, SMNVEV (reference sequence). The CDR3 contains 15 residues. V was clipped by 3 bases and J by 5 bases; unmatched bases: 2. The CDR3 region has the DNA TGTGCCAGCAGTTTTTTAGCGGGAGGGACCGGGGAGCTGTTTTTT. Translating it yields CASSFLAGGTGELFF.

This clone has ten or more counts. The gene calls are TRBV6-1 and TRBJ1-1, with D possibly being TRBD1 (5 bases). The V end was cut by 8 bases, the J end by 5 bases, with 18 bases between. The CDR3 runs to 14 residues. The germline CDR1 and CDR2 sequences are MNHNS and SASEGT. The CDR3 DNA is TGTGCCAGCGGGTTCGGGGGGATGGGTACTGAAGCTTTCTTT. Amino acids: CASGFGGMGTEAFF.

The chain recombines TRBV4-1 with TRBJ1-2; 7 bases are shared with TRBD1. The junction had 5 bases not matched to a gene; V was cut back by 0 bases and J by 4 bases. The CDR3 sequence is 15 residues long. Germline V gives CDR1 MGHRA, CDR2 YSYEKL. The CDR3 reads CASSQDKTGIYGYTF. The CDR3 nucleotides are TGCGCCAGCAGCCAAGATAAGACAGGGATCTATGGCTACACCTTC.

This clone was seen a few times. The V gene is TRBV7-8, the J gene TRBJ1-5; tentatively, D is TRBD1 (5 bases). V lost 5 bases and J 3 bases, leaving 11 bases between the germline ends. CDR1 and CDR2 (germline): SGHVS, FQNEAQ. CDR3 length equals 14 residues. In DNA form, the CDR3 reads TGTGCCAGCAGCGAGACAGCGCTCAATCAGCCCCAGCATTTT. Protein product: CASSETALNQPQHF.

This clone was counted a few times. The rearrangement uses TRBV9 and TRBJ2-5; D gene ambiguous. V shed 3 bases and J shed 5 bases, with 11 bases lying between them. CDR1 SGDLS and CDR2 YYNGEE come from the germline V gene. This CDR3 has 13 residues. CDR3 nucleotide sequence: TGTGCCAGCAGCGGTGCGGCGCAGGAGACCCAGTACTTC. Translated, it gives CASSGAAQETQYF. The entire variable domain, with the rest obtained from reference TRBV9 and TRBJ2-5, is as follows: DSGVTQTPKHLITATGQRVTLRCSPRSGDLSVYWYQQSLDQGLQFLIQYYNGEERAKGNILERFSAQQFPDLHSELNLSSLELGDSALYFCASSGAAQETQYFGPGTRLLVL.

This chain links TRBV5-1 with TRBJ1-1, with D tentatively TRBD1 (6 bases). The germline V and J ends were trimmed by 5 bases and 5 bases, with 19 bases remaining between them. There are 15 residues in the CDR3. CDR1 is SGHRS and CDR2 is YFSETQ in the germline V gene. The CDR3 here is CASSNPTGAGTEAFF. For the CDR3, the DNA is TGCGCCAGCAGTAATCCAACGGGGGCTGGGACTGAAGCTTTCTTT. The variable domain in full, completed from reference TRBV5-1 and TRBJ1-1, reads KAGVTQTPRYLIKTRGQQVTLSCSPISGHRSVSWYQQTPGQGLQFLFEYFSETQRNKGNFPGRFSGRQFSNSRSEMNVSTLELGDSALYLCASSNPTGAGTEAFFGQGTRLTVV.